This record looks at one T cell receptor beta chain sequence and its context. The data were taken from a study of blood T cell repertoires in COVID-19. Study-level background: The United States, Italy and Spain were the sources of the acute and convalescent COVID-19 samples. In each case, the material was cDNA or gDNA derived from T cells, B-cell-depleted T cells, or PBMCs.

The J segment lost 6 bases and the V segment lost 4 bases, leaving 9 bases of the junction unmatched. The CDR3 has 16 residues. CDR1 and CDR2 (germline): MNHNS, SASEGT. Data came from immunoSEQ multiplex PCR; TCRdb stores just in-frame clones and leaves some out. The profile shows 250,000 to 300,000 clones, around 86% of them singletons. V and J are TRBV6-1 and TRBJ2-1; TRBD1 agrees at 10 bases. The source of this sequence is a woman between 35 and 50 years old who had recovered from COVID-19. The sequencing input was peripheral blood. This chain's CDR3 is CASSGTGQGLLNEQFF. The CDR3 nucleotides read TGTGCCAGCAGTGGGACGGGACAGGGGCTTCTCAATGAGCAGTTCTTC.